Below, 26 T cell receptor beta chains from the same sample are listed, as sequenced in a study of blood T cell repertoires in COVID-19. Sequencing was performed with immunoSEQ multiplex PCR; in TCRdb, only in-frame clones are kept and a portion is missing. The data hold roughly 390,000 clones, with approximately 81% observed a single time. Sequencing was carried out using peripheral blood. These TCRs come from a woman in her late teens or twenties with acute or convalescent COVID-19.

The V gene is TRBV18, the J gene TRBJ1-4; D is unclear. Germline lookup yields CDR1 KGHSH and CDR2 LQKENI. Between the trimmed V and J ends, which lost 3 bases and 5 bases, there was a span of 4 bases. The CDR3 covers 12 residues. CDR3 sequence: CASSPMNEKLFF. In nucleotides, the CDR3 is TGTGCCAGCTCACCTATGAATGAAAAACTGTTTTTT.

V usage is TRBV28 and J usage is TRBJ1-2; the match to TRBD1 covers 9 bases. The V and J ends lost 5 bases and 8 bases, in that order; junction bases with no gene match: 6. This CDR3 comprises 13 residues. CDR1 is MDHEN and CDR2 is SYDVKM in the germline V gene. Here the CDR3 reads CASSSGQGSGYTF. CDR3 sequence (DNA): TGTGCCAGCAGTAGTGGACAGGGGAGCGGCTACACCTTC.

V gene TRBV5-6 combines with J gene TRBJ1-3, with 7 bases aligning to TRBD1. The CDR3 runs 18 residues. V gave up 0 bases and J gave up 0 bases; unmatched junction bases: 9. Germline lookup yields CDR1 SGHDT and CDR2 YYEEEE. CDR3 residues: CASSLVVGTAASGNTIYF. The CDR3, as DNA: TGTGCCAGCAGCTTGGTCGTTGGGACAGCCGCCTCTGGAAACACCATATATTTT. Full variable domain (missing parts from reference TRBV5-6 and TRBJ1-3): DAGVTQSPTHLIKTRGQQVTLRCSPKSGHDTVSWYQQALGQGPQFIFQYYEEEERQRGNFPDRFSGHQFPNYSSELNVNALLLGDSALYLCASSLVVGTAASGNTIYFGEGSWLTVV.

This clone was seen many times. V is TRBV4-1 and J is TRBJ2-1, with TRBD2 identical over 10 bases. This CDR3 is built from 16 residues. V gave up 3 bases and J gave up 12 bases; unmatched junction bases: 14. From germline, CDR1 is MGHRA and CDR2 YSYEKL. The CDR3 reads CASSQFSGRTSSRQFF. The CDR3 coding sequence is TGCGCCAGCAGCCAGTTTAGCGGGAGGACCTCTTCCAGGCAGTTCTTC.

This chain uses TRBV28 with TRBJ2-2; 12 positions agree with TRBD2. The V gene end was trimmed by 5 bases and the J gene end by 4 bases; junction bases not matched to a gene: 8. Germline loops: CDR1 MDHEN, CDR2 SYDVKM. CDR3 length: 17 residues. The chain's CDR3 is CASSLRLAGDVTGELFF. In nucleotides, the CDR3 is TGTGCCAGCAGTCTCCGACTAGCGGGAGATGTCACCGGGGAGCTGTTTTTT.

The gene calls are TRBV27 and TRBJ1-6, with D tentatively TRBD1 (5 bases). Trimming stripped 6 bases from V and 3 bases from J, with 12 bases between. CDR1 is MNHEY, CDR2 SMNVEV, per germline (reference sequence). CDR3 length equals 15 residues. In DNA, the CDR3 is TGTGCCAGCAGAAACCCCGGGGGCTATAATTCACCCCTCCACTTT. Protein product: CASRNPGGYNSPLHF.

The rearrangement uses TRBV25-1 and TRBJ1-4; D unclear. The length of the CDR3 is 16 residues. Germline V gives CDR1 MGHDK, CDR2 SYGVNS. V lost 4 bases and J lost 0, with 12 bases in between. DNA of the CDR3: TGTGCCAGCAGTGCCATTAGTGCCGCAACTAATGAAAAACTGTTTTTT. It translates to CASSAISAATNEKLFF.

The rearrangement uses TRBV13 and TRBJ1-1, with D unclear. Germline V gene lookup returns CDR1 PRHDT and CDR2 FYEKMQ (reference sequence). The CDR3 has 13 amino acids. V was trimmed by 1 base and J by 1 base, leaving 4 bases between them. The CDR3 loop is CASSLEANTEAFF. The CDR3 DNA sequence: TGTGCCAGCAGCTTAGAAGCGAACACTGAAGCTTTCTTT.

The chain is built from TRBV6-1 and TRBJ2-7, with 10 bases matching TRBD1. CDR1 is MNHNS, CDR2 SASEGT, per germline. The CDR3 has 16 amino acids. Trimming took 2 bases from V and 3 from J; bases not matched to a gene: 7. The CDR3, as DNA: TGTGCCAGCAGTGAATTAAGGGGGACAGGGGTCTACGAGCAGTACTTC. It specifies CASSELRGTGVYEQYF.

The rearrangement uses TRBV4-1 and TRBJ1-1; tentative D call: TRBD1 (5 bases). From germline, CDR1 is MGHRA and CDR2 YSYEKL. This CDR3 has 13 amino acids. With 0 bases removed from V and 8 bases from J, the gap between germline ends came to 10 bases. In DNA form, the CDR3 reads TGCGCCAGCAGCCAAGATGGAAGGACAGAAGCTTTCTTT. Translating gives CASSQDGRTEAFF.

CDR3 region: CATSRDGGSNYGYTF. DNA for the CDR3: TGTGCCACCAGCAGAGATGGCGGCTCTAACTATGGCTACACCTTC. The J gene is TRBJ1-2, the V gene TRBV15, with D uncertain. Per germline, CDR1 LNHNV and CDR2 YYDKDF (reference sequence). V dropped 0 bases and J dropped 0 bases, with 8 bases sitting between them. The CDR3 loop spans 15 amino acids.

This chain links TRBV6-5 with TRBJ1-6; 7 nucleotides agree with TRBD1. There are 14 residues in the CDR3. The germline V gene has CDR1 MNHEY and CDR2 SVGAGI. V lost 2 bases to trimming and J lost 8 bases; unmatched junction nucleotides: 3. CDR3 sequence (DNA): TGTGCCAGCAGTTACGGGACAGCTTATTCACCCCTCCACTTT. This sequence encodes CASSYGTAYSPLHF.

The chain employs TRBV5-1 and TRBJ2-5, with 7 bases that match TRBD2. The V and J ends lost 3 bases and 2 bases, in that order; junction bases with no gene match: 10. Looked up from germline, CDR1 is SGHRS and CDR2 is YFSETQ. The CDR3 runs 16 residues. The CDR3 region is CASSWGRGRAQETQYF. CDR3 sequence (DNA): TGCGCCAGCAGCTGGGGGAGGGGTCGGGCACAAGAGACCCAGTACTTC.

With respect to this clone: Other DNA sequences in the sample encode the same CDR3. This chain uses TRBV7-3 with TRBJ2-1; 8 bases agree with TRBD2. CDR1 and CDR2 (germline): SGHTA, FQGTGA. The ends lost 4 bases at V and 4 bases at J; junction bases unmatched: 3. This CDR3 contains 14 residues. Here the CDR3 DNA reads TGTGCCAGCAGCTCCGGGACTAGATACAATGAGCAGTTCTTC. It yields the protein CASSSGTRYNEQFF.

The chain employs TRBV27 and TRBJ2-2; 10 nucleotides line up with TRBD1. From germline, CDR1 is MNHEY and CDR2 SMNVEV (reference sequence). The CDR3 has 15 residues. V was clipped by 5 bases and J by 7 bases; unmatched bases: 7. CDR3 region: CASSARQGAYGELFF. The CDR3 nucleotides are TGTGCCAGCAGTGCCCGACAGGGGGCTTACGGGGAGCTGTTTTTT.

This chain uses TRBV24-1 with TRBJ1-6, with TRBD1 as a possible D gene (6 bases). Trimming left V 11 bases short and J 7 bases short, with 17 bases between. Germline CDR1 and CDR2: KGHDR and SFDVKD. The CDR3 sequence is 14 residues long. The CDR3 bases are TGTGCCAACCTATTCAGGGGTCGGAATTCACCCCTCCACTTT. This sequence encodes CANLFRGRNSPLHF.

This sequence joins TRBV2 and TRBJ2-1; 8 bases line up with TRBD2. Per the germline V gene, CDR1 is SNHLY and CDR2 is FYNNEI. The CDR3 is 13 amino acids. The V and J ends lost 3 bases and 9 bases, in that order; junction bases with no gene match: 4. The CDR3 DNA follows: TGTGCCAGCAGTGAGACTAGCGTTGGTGAGCAGTTCTTC. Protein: CASSETSVGEQFF. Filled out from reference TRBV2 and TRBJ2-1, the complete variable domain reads EPEVTQTPSHQVTQMGQEVILRCVPISNHLYFYWYRQILGQKVEFLVSFYNNEISEKSEIFDDQFSVERPDGSNFTLKIRSTKLEDSAMYFCASSETSVGEQFFGPGTRLTVL.

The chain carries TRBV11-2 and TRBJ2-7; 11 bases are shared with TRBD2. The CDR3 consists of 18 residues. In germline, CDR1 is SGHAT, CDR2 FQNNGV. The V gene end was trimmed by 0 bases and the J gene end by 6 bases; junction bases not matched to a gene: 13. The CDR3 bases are TGTGCCAGCAGCTTAGAGATTAGGATGGGGACTAGCGGTTTCGAGCAGTACTTC. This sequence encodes CASSLEIRMGTSGFEQYF.

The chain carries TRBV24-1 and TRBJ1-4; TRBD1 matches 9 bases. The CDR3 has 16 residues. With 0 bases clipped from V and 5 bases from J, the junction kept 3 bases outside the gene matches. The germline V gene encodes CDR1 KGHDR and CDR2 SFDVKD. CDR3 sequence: CATSDLQGQGNEKLFF. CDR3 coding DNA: TGTGCCACCAGTGATTTGCAAGGACAGGGGAATGAAAAACTGTTTTTT.

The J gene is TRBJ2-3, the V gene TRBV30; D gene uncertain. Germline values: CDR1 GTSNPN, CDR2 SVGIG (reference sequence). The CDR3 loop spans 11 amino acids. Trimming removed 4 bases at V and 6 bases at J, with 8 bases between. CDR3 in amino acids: CAWTRLDTQYF. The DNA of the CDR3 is TGTGCCTGGACCAGGTTGGATACGCAGTATTTT.

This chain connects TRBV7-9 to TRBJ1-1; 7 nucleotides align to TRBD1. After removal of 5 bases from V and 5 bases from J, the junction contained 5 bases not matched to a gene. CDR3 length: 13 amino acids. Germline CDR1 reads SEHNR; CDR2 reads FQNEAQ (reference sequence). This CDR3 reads CASSPRGATEAFF. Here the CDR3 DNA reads TGTGCCAGCAGCCCCAGGGGGGCAACTGAAGCTTTCTTT.

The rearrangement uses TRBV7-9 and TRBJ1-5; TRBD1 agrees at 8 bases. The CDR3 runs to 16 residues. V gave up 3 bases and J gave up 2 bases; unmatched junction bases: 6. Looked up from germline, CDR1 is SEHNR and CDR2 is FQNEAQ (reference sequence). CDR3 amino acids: CASSFTAGGGNQPQHF. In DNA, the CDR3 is TGTGCCAGCAGCTTCACGGCAGGGGGCGGCAATCAGCCCCAGCATTTT.

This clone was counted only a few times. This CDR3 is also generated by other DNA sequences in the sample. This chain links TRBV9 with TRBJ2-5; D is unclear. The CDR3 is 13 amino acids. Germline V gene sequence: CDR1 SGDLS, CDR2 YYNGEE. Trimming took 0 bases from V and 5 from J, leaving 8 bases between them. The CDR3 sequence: CASSVALVETQYF. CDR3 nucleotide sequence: TGTGCCAGCAGCGTAGCTCTAGTTGAGACCCAGTACTTC.

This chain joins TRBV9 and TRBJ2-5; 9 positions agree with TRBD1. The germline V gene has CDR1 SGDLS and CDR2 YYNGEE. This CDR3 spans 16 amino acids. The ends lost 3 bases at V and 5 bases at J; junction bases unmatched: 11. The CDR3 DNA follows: TGTGCCAGCAGCGGGCTCCCGGGACAGGGATGGGAGACCCAGTACTTC. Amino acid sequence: CASSGLPGQGWETQYF. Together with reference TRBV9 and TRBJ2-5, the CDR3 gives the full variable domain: DSGVTQTPKHLITATGQRVTLRCSPRSGDLSVYWYQQSLDQGLQFLIQYYNGEERAKGNILERFSAQQFPDLHSELNLSSLELGDSALYFCASSGLPGQGWETQYFGPGTRLLVL.

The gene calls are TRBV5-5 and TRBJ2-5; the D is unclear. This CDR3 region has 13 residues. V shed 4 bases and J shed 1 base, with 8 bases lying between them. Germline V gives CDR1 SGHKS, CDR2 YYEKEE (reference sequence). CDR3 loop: CASSQLIQETQYF. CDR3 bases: TGTGCCAGCAGCCAACTAATCCAAGAGACCCAGTACTTC.

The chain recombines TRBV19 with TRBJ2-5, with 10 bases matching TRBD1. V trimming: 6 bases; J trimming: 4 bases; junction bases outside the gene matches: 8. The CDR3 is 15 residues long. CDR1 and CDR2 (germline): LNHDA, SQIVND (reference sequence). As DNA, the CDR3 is TGTGCCAGTAGGAGAAAGACAGGGGGCTTAGAGACCCAGTACTTC. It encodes CASRRKTGGLETQYF.